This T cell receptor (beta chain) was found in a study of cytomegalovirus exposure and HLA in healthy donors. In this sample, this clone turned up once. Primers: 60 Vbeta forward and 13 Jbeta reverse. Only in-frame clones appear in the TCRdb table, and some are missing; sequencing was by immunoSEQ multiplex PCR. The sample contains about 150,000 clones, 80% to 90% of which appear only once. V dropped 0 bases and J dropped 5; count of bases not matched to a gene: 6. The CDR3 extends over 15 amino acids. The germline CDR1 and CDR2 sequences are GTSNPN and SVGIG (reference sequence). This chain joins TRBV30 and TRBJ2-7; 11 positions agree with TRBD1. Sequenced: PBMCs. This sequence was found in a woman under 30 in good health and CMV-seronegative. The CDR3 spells CAWSVLGTGGNEQYF. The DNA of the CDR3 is TGTGCCTGGAGTGTATTAGGGACAGGGGGGAACGAGCAGTACTTC.